Listed here are 25 T cell receptor beta chains from one sample, sequenced in a study of T cells in Graves' hyperthyroidism and ophthalmopathy (dated by TCRdb to about 2019). Preparation of the library involved multiplex PCR. Sequencing relied on an Illumina HiSeq 2000. The TCR beta CDR3 regions were amplified from the RNA transcripts. For the first round of RT-PCR on the TCR CDR3, the HTBI primer set was used together with the Qiagen OneStep RT-PCR kit. Clones were called with MiXCR by TCRdb after fastp trimmed the public reads at Q25, and only in-frame beta chains were retained. Entries that share a CDR3 protein sequence are merged under the most common genes and DNA. The table for this sample lists fewer than 500,000 distinct CDR3 sequences; 13% to 15% of them were counted only once. About 20% of the sample comes from the top ten. The source material was blood. All receptors derive from a woman between 25 and 40 years old with Graves' ophthalmopathy.

A note on this clonotype: Germline is not matched at one junction end, which may reflect a read error. The chain is built from TRBV11-2 and TRBJ2-5; the match to TRBD2 covers 7 bases. CDR3 size: 16 residues. CDR1 SGHAT and CDR2 FQNNGV come from the germline V gene. Here the CDR3 DNA reads TGTGCCAGCAGCCGGGACTACACTATACCCCAAGAGACCCTGTACTTC. Amino acids: CASSRDYTIPQETLYF.

The chain carries TRBV5-1 and TRBJ2-1; 14 bases match TRBD2. V was clipped by 4 bases and J by 8 bases; unmatched bases: 5. This CDR3 is 15 amino acids long. The germline V gene has CDR1 SGHRS and CDR2 YFSETQ. The CDR3 is CASSPTSGGAYEQFF. CDR3 sequence (DNA): TGCGCCAGCAGCCCGACTAGCGGGGGGGCCTATGAGCAGTTCTTC.

This clonotype was found many times. This chain's CDR3 is CSARGPDPGSYNSPLHF. The CDR3, as DNA: TGCAGTGCTAGAGGACCGGACCCCGGCTCCTATAATTCACCCCTCCACTTT. V gene TRBV20-1 combines with J gene TRBJ1-6, with unresolved D. With 1 base removed from V and 0 bases from J, the gap between germline ends came to 13 bases. Germline CDR1 reads DFQATT; CDR2 reads SNEGSKA (reference sequence). The CDR3 totals 17 residues.

J is TRBJ2-7 and V is TRBV4-1, with D tentatively TRBD2 (5 bases). The V gene's germline CDR1 is MGHRA and CDR2 YSYEKL. This CDR3 is 12 amino acids long. Trimming removed 1 base from V and 5 bases from J, with 6 bases in between. The CDR3 DNA sequence: TGCGCCAGCAGCCAAGTGGGAGACGAGCAGTACTTC. Amino acid sequence: CASSQVGDEQYF.

This clonotype was counted at least ten times. The V gene is TRBV10-3, the J gene TRBJ1-2; possible D gene TRBD1, 6 bases. Trimming cost V 4 bases and J 4 bases, with 13 bases left between them. The CDR3 spans 14 residues. Germline V CDR1 and CDR2: ENHRY, SYGVKD. CDR3 sequence (DNA): TGTGCCATCAGTGTCGGCGGACAGTCCTATGGCTACACCTTC. It is translated as CAISVGGQSYGYTF.

For the CDR3, the DNA is TGTGCCAGTAGTATTACCCCGTCCGGGACGGACACTGAAGCTTTCTTT. Its protein is CASSITPSGTDTEAFF. V and J are TRBV19 and TRBJ1-1, with D possibly matching TRBD1 (5 bases). The germline V and J ends were trimmed by 3 bases and 3 bases, with 17 bases remaining between them. CDR3 size: 16 residues. Germline CDR1 is LNHDA and CDR2 is SQIVND (reference sequence).

J is TRBJ2-3 and V is TRBV30; D may be TRBD1 (5 bases). Germline lookup yields CDR1 GTSNPN and CDR2 SVGIG (reference sequence). Trimming stripped 2 bases from V and 6 bases from J, with 15 bases between. CDR3 length: 14 amino acids. This CDR3 is CAWSIGEWRDTQYF. The CDR3 DNA follows: TGTGCCTGGAGTATAGGGGAATGGCGGGATACGCAGTATTTT.

This clonotype was seen many times. The J gene is TRBJ2-7, the V gene TRBV6-1, with 7 bases lining up with TRBD1. Trimming at V came to 8 bases and at J to 2 bases, leaving 6 bases not matched to a gene. The germline V gene has CDR1 MNHNS and CDR2 SASEGT. The CDR3 extends over 13 amino acids. The chain's CDR3 is CASARDRTYEQYF. The DNA for the CDR3 is TGTGCCAGCGCCAGGGACAGAACCTACGAGCAGTACTTC.

The table lists this clonotype with many counts. In DNA form, the CDR3 reads TGTGCCAGCAGCCAAGCCGGGACAGCCTACTATGGCTACACCTTC. It is translated as CASSQAGTAYYGYTF. The V call is TRBV3-1, the J call TRBJ1-2; 7 bases match TRBD1. Germline V lookup: CDR1 LGHDT, CDR2 YNNKEL (reference sequence). V shed 1 base and J 3 bases; nucleotides not matched to a gene: 5. The length of the CDR3 is 15 residues. The whole variable domain, filled in from reference TRBV3-1 and TRBJ1-2, reads DTAVSQTPKYLVTQMGNDKSIKCEQNLGHDTMYWYKQDSKKFLKIMFSYNNKELIINETVPNRFSPKSPDKAHLNLHINSLELGDSAVYFCASSQAGTAYYGYTFGSGTRLTVV.

This clonotype has a count of ten or more. The rearrangement joins TRBV28 to TRBJ1-1; maybe TRBD1 (5 bases). Trimming shortened V by 6 bases and J by 1 base, and 15 bases separated the two germline ends. The length of the CDR3 is 15 residues. Germline V lookup: CDR1 MDHEN, CDR2 SYDVKM. The CDR3 DNA is TGTGCCAGCAGCACCTCGGGGGTGTCGAACACTGAAGCTTTCTTT. It codes for CASSTSGVSNTEAFF. Using reference TRBV28 and TRBJ1-1 for the parts outside the CDR3, the full variable domain is DVKVTQSSRYLVKRTGEKVFLECVQDMDHENMFWYRQDPGLGLRLIYFSYDVKMKEKGDIPEGYSVSREKKERFSLILESASTNQTSMYLCASSTSGVSNTEAFFGQGTRLTVV.

Concerning this clonotype: A read error may be the cause here, since a much bigger clone is one base away. This chain links TRBV10-3 with TRBJ1-1, with a weak D call TRBD1 (6 bases). Germline CDR1 reads ENHRY; CDR2 reads SYGVKD. This CDR3 region has 14 residues. The V and J ends lost 3 bases and 8 bases respectively, with 16 bases between them. The CDR3: CAISEGIVGQEAFF. In DNA form, the CDR3 reads TGTGCCATCAGTGAAGGAATTGTTGGACAGGAAGCTTTCTTT.

This clonotype was recorded a few times. This chain uses TRBV7-9 with TRBJ2-3; the match to TRBD2 covers 10 bases. Trimming took 2 bases from V and 0 from J; bases not matched to a gene: 8. The CDR3 consists of 18 residues. Germline CDR1 SEHNR, CDR2 FQNEAQ (reference sequence). The CDR3 region is CASSLTLAGVISTDTQYF. In DNA form, the CDR3 reads TGTGCCAGCAGCTTAACCCTAGCGGGGGTTATAAGCACAGATACGCAGTATTTT.

This clonotype was found many times. The CDR3, as DNA: TGCAGTGCTAGAGCCCCCGGGGGCTCTGGCTTACGCTCCTACGAGCAGTACTTC. As protein: CSARAPGGSGLRSYEQYF. The gene calls are TRBV20-1 and TRBJ2-7; possibly TRBD1 or TRBD2 for D (6 bases each). Trimming took 1 base from V and 0 from J, leaving 22 bases between them. This CDR3 region has 18 residues. In germline, CDR1 is DFQATT, CDR2 SNEGSKA (reference sequence).

This clonotype has a count of ten or more. This rearrangement joins TRBV12-3 or TRBV12-4 to TRBJ1-5; TRBD1 might be the D (6 bases). The V end lost 6 bases, the J end lost 0 bases, and 24 bases lay between the germline ends. The CDR3 runs 19 residues. DNA for the CDR3: TGTGCCAGCAGGGGACCCGGGGACAATCTACCTTATAGCAATCAGCCCCAGCATTTT. Translated, it gives CASRGPGDNLPYSNQPQHF.

A note on this clonotype: At one boundary the junction diverges from the germline segment, which might be a read error. The J gene is TRBJ1-4, the V gene TRBV6-2 or TRBV6-3; D call uncertain. The CDR3 spans 18 residues. The germline CDR1 and CDR2 sequences are MNHEY and SVGEGT. In nucleotides, the CDR3 is TGTGCCCGCAGTTACACGCGCCCAGAACAATCTTTGGAGGGAAAACTGTTTTTT. This sequence encodes CARSYTRPEQSLEGKLFF.

This clonotype occurred a few times. This chain connects TRBV10-3 to TRBJ2-5; D is possibly TRBD1 (6 bases). Looked up from germline, CDR1 is ENHRY and CDR2 is SYGVKD. This CDR3 contains 14 residues. V lost 3 bases and J 7 bases, leaving 15 bases between the germline ends. CDR3 DNA: TGTGCCATCAGTGAAGAGGCTGCCAGGGGGACCCAGTACTTC. Its translation: CAISEEAARGTQYF.

This clonotype was counted at least ten times. The gene calls are TRBV27 and TRBJ2-7; D may be TRBD1 (6 bases). Germline V CDR1 and CDR2: MNHEY, SMNVEV (reference sequence). There are 14 residues in the CDR3. V gave up 4 bases and J gave up 2 bases, with 12 bases separating them. The CDR3 spells CASSSQGSTYEQYF. CDR3 nucleotide sequence: TGTGCCAGCAGTTCACAGGGCTCGACCTACGAGCAGTACTTC.

This clonotype was picked up many times. The J gene is TRBJ2-5, the V gene TRBV28; TRBD2 matches at 10 bases. Germline V lookup: CDR1 MDHEN, CDR2 SYDVKM. This CDR3 contains 19 residues. V lost 6 bases to trimming and J lost 1 base; unmatched junction nucleotides: 17. The CDR3 sequence: CASSSQLGLAGAVQETQYF. CDR3 coding DNA: TGTGCCAGCAGCTCGCAATTGGGGCTAGCGGGGGCAGTCCAAGAGACCCAGTACTTC.

This clonotype has a count of ten or more. This chain links TRBV2 with TRBJ2-7; maybe TRBD1 (6 bases). In germline, CDR1 is SNHLY, CDR2 FYNNEI. V was cut by 6 bases and J by 0 bases, with 12 bases left in between. This CDR3 spans 14 amino acids. The CDR3 here is CASRGDRPSYEQYF. The CDR3 DNA is TGTGCCAGCAGGGGCGACAGGCCCTCCTACGAGCAGTACTTC.

This clonotype was detected only a few times. V usage is TRBV6-2 or TRBV6-3 and J usage is TRBJ2-1; a weak D match, TRBD2 (6 bases). The CDR3 totals 16 residues. Trimming shortened V by 2 bases and J by 3 bases, and 14 bases separated the two germline ends. CDR1 and CDR2 from the germline V gene are MNHEY and SVGEGT. CDR3 amino acids: CASSYQATGDYNEQFF. The CDR3 bases are TGTGCCAGCAGTTACCAAGCAACGGGGGACTACAATGAGCAGTTCTTC.

This clonotype has ten or more counts. V is TRBV6-2 or TRBV6-3 and J is TRBJ2-7, with 8 positions matching TRBD2. Losses at the gene ends were 2 bases for V and 6 bases for J; bases not matched to a gene: 9. Looked up from germline, CDR1 is MNHEY and CDR2 is SVGEGT. CDR3 length: 15 residues. The CDR3: CASSYAFRGGSEQYF. The CDR3 bases are TGTGCCAGCAGTTACGCGTTTCGGGGGGGCTCCGAGCAGTACTTC.

The chain carries TRBV30 and TRBJ2-3, with 9 bases that match TRBD2. The CDR3 totals 15 residues. Germline loops: CDR1 GTSNPN, CDR2 SVGIG (reference sequence). Losses at the gene ends were 2 bases for V and 3 bases for J; bases not matched to a gene: 6. DNA of the CDR3: TGTGCCTGGAGTCCCAGCGGGGGGCCAACAGATACGCAGTATTTT. This gives the protein CAWSPSGGPTDTQYF.

Only one count was recorded for this clonotype. The chain recombines TRBV4-2 with TRBJ2-1, with TRBD1 matching 11 bases. Germline V gene sequence: CDR1 LGHNA, CDR2 YNFKEQ. The trim removed 1 base at V and 7 bases at J, leaving 6 bases unmatched. The CDR3 contains 16 residues. Written as DNA, the CDR3 is TGTGCCAGCAGCCAAGGGGACAGGGGGGTTGGGAATGAGCAGTTCTTC. Its translation is CASSQGDRGVGNEQFF.

This clonotype was seen ten or more times. The CDR3 loop is CASSPRLSGGNGETQYF. The CDR3 DNA is TGTGCCAGCAGTCCGAGGCTTAGCGGGGGGAACGGAGAGACCCAGTACTTC. The chain recombines TRBV6-1 with TRBJ2-5; 10 bases align to TRBD2. This CDR3 spans 17 amino acids. After removal of 5 bases from V and 4 bases from J, the junction contained 13 bases not matched to a gene. The germline gives CDR1 MNHNS, CDR2 SASEGT.

This clonotype has ten or more counts. The chain joins TRBV7-3 to TRBJ2-5; 11 positions agree with TRBD2. Germline V lookup: CDR1 SGHTA, CDR2 FQGTGA. V lost 5 bases, J lost 5 bases, and 7 bases stayed unmatched. This CDR3 region has 15 residues. Here the CDR3 DNA reads TGTGCCAGCAGCCTTAGCGGGGGGGCACGGGAGACCCAGTACTTC. It codes for CASSLSGGARETQYF.